A selection of T cell receptor beta chains follows, all from one sample in a study of beta chain features in type 1 diabetes. Data came from immunoSEQ multiplex PCR; TCRdb stores just in-frame clones and leaves some out. The repertoire includes around 140,000 clones, less than 10% of them detected once, and approximately 0.69% sits in the top ten. The source material was central memory CD4+ T cells from blood. The receptors were sampled from a woman in her 40s in good health. CDR3s include the opening cysteine and the closing phenylalanine or tryptophan. A D gene is named only where the DNA matches it firmly. A clone size is listed for some rows: how often the clone was seen (once, few, many), or a class if it is expanded.

16	TRBV11-3	TRBJ2-3	TRBD2	few	TGTGCCAGCAGCCTTGGGACTAGCTTACACACAGATACGCAGTATTTT	CASSLGTSLHTDTQYF
16	TRBV7-8	TRBJ1-6	TRBD1	many	TGTGCCAGCAGTCTCACTGCCGGGACAGGGAATTCACCCCTCCACTTT	CASSLTAGTGNSPLHF
14	TRBV7-9	TRBJ1-2	NA	many	TGTGCCAGCAGCTCCTCGGGAGCTAACTATGGCTACACCTTC	CASSSSGANYGYTF
15	TRBV19	TRBJ2-2	NA	few	TGTGCCAGTAGTATCCAGCGAGGGAACACCGGGGAGCTGTTTTTT	CASSIQRGNTGELFF
15	TRBV19	TRBJ1-5	NA	few	TGTGCCAGTAGCGACACGGCGTATAGCAATCAGCCCCAGCATTTT	CASSDTAYSNQPQHF
13	TRBV7-9	TRBJ2-5	NA	few	TGTGCCAGCAGCTTAGCCGGTTCGGAGACCCAGTACTTC	CASSLAGSETQYF
15	TRBV5-8	TRBJ1-2	TRBD1	few	TGTGCCAGCAGCTTGGAGAGGGGGCGCAACTATGGCTACACCTTC	CASSLERGRNYGYTF
15	TRBV2	TRBJ2-1	TRBD2	few	TGTGCCAGCGGGAGGGAGAAAATTCCCTACAATGAGCAGTTCTTC	CASGREKIPYNEQFF
16	TRBV4-3	TRBJ2-7	NA	NA	TGCGCCAGCAGCCAAGATTACGACACCGGCACCTACGAGCAGTACTTC	CASSQDYDTGTYEQYF
13	TRBV9	TRBJ1-2	NA	few	TGTGCCAGCAGCGTAGATCAGGGAGGTGGCTACACCTTC	CASSVDQGGGYTF
13	TRBV6-6	TRBJ2-7	TRBD1	few	TGTGCCAGCGTAGGGCAGGGGGCGGGGGAGCAGTACTTC	CASVGQGAGEQYF
15	TRBV18	TRBJ2-2	NA	few	TGTGCCAGCTCACCGTTGACAAACACCGGTGGGGAGCTGTTTTTT	CASSPLTNTGGELFF
16	TRBV29-1	TRBJ2-3	NA	NA	TGCAGCGTTGAAGAGGCGGGGGCCCACCCCACAGATACGCAGTATTTT	CSVEEAGAHPTDTQYF
11	TRBV5-6	TRBJ2-7	NA	NA	TGTGCCAGCAGCTCTCTTTACGAGCAGTACTTC	CASSSLYEQYF
11	TRBV12-5	TRBJ2-7	NA	few	TGTGCTAGTGGTATAGATTACGAGCAGTACTTC	CASGIDYEQYF
17	TRBV5-1	TRBJ1-5	NA	NA	TGCGCCAGCAGCTTGGGGTCTGGGGGGGGCGGCAATCAGCCCCAGCATTTT	CASSLGSGGGGNQPQHF
12	TRBV7-2	TRBJ2-5	NA	NA	TGTGCCAGCAGCCCACCCAGGGCGACCCAGTACTTC	CASSPPRATQYF
12	TRBV5-1	TRBJ2-7	NA	few	TGCGCCAGCAGTTTGGGGCTCTACGAGCAGTACTTC	CASSLGLYEQYF
12	TRBV5-6	TRBJ1-2	NA	NA	TGTGCCAGCAGCTTGATGAGGGATGGCTACACCTTC	CASSLMRDGYTF
12	TRBV7-2	TRBJ1-1	NA	NA	TGTGCCAGCAGCCCAGGAGGCCTAACGGCTTTCTTT	CASSPGGLTAFF
15	TRBV5-5	TRBJ2-5	TRBD2	few	TGTGCCAGCAGCCAAGGGACTGGGGAGGGAGAGACCCAGTACTTC	CASSQGTGEGETQYF
13	TRBV5-4	TRBJ1-6	NA	NA	TGTGCCAGCAGCTTGGACAGGACCTCACCCCTCCACTTT	CASSLDRTSPLHF
14	TRBV9	TRBJ1-2	NA	NA	TGTGCCAGCAGCGTAGGGGGAGGGCTCTATGGCTACACCTTC	CASSVGGGLYGYTF
15	TRBV6-6	TRBJ1-2	TRBD1	NA	TGTGCCAGCAGCCACAGGGGCAGGGGCGACTATGGCTACACCTTC	CASSHRGRGDYGYTF
14	TRBV5-1	TRBJ2-5	NA	many	TGCGCCAGCAGCGCCGGTGGGGCCCAAGAGACCCAGTACTTC	CASSAGGAQETQYF
15	TRBV4-1	TRBJ1-6	TRBD1	once	TGCGCCAGCAGCCACTTAGGACAGGTCGTCTCACCCCTCCACTTT	CASSHLGQVVSPLHF
15	TRBV6-4	TRBJ2-1	TRBD1	few	TGTGCCAGCAGTCCGGACAGGGTGGCTGTGAATGAGCAGTTCTTC	CASSPDRVAVNEQFF